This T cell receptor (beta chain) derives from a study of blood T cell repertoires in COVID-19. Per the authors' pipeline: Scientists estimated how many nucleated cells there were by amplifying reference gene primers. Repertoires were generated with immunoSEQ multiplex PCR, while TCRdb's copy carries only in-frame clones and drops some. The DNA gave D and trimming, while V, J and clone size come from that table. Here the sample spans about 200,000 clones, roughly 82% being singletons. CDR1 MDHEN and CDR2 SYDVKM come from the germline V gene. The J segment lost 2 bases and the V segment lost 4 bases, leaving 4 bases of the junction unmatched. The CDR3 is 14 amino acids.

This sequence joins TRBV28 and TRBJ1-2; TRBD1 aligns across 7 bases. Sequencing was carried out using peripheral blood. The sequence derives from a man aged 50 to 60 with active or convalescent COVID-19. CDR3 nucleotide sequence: TGTGCCAGCAGTTCTACAGGGGACAACTATGGCTACACCTTC. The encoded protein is CASSSTGDNYGYTF.